This entry lists 17 T cell receptor beta chains sequenced from one sample in a study of blood T cell repertoires in COVID-19. Profiling relied on immunoSEQ multiplex PCR, and the TCRdb table lists in-frame clones only, not all of them. The sample carries roughly 70,000 clones, approximately 93% recorded once. Sequenced sample: peripheral blood. All receptors derive from a man aged 50-60 years with COVID-19, enrolled during active disease.

The genes are TRBV6-5 and TRBJ2-3; 7 bases match TRBD1. V gave up 2 bases and J gave up 5 bases; unmatched junction bases: 7. Germline V gives CDR1 MNHEY, CDR2 SVGAGI. This CDR3 contains 15 residues. CDR3 protein: CASSYAEGAGDTQYF. In DNA form, the CDR3 reads TGTGCCAGCAGTTACGCCGAGGGGGCAGGAGATACGCAGTATTTT.

The V gene is TRBV5-1, the J gene TRBJ1-4; tentatively, D is TRBD1 (5 bases). With 5 bases removed from V and 8 bases from J, the gap between germline ends came to 16 bases. CDR3 length: 14 residues. Looked up from germline, CDR1 is SGHRS and CDR2 is YFSETQ. CDR3 DNA sequence: TGCGCCAGCAGTCTGACAGACAGTCTCGAAAAACTGTTTTTT. Amino acids: CASSLTDSLEKLFF.

This chain joins TRBV6-2 or TRBV6-3 and TRBJ1-1; D not certain. V lost 0 bases, J lost 12 bases, and 14 bases lay in between. This CDR3 has 13 residues. Germline V gives CDR1 MNHEY, CDR2 SVGEGT. In DNA form, the CDR3 reads TGTGCCAGCAGTTACTCGGCCCTGGTTAATACTTTCTTT. The encoded protein is CASSYSALVNTFF.

For this clone: A junction end diverges from the germline sequence, so it may reflect a read error. V is TRBV9 and J is TRBJ1-2; D might be TRBD1 (6 bases). Germline loops: CDR1 SGDLS, CDR2 YYNGEE. The CDR3 loop spans 14 amino acids. The CDR3 loop reads CASSHQQGVYGYTF. CDR3 sequence (DNA): TGTGCCAGCAGTCATCAACAGGGAGTTTATGGGTACACCTTC.

This chain uses TRBV30 with TRBJ1-2, with D possibly TRBD1 on 6 matching bases. Germline loops: CDR1 GTSNPN, CDR2 SVGIG (reference sequence). Trimming took 5 bases from V and 4 from J, leaving 11 bases between them. This CDR3 comprises 12 residues. The CDR3 nucleotides read TGTGCCTGGGTTGGACAGACCTATGGCTACACCTTC. Translating gives CAWVGQTYGYTF.

J is TRBJ1-5 and V is TRBV10-3; TRBD1 agrees at 10 bases. After removal of 6 bases from V and 5 bases from J, the junction contained 4 bases not matched to a gene. CDR3 length equals 14 residues. The germline V gene has CDR1 ENHRY and CDR2 SYGVKD. CDR3 bases: TGTGCCATCAGAGGGACAGGGGATGATCAGCCCCAGCATTTT. Its protein is CAIRGTGDDQPQHF.

The count of this clone is one. The chain joins TRBV6-5 to TRBJ2-5, with unresolved D. V was cut by 6 bases and J by 5 bases, with 13 bases left in between. The CDR3 totals 13 residues. Germline V gene lookup returns CDR1 MNHEY and CDR2 SVGAGI. In DNA form, the CDR3 reads TGTGCCAGCAGCCCCCAAAAGAGGGAGACCCAGTACTTC. Its translation: CASSPQKRETQYF.

The chain couples TRBV6-5 to TRBJ1-4, with 10 bases aligning to TRBD1. Looked up from germline, CDR1 is MNHEY and CDR2 is SVGAGI. V lost 0 bases, J lost 8 bases, and 6 bases stayed unmatched. The CDR3 spans 16 residues. The CDR3 nucleotides read TGTGCCAGCAGTTACTCGACAGGGGGCAGGAGGGAAAAACTGTTTTTT. Protein sequence: CASSYSTGGRREKLFF.

The chain has TRBV3-1 (or the pseudogene TRBV3-2) and TRBJ2-2, with D tentatively TRBD2 (6 bases). V was shortened by 5 bases and J by 1 base, with 11 bases between the two germline ends. The CDR3 is 15 amino acids. Germline loops: CDR1 LGHDT, CDR2 YNNKEL (reference sequence). The CDR3 loop reads CASSIAALNTGELFF. CDR3 bases: TGTGCCAGCAGCATAGCGGCCTTGAACACCGGGGAGCTGTTTTTT.

The chain employs TRBV18 and TRBJ2-7; the match to TRBD1 covers 9 bases. The CDR3 is 13 amino acids. Germline CDR1 reads KGHSH; CDR2 reads LQKENI. V gave up 4 bases and J gave up 7 bases; unmatched junction bases: 5. As DNA, the CDR3 is TGTGCCAGCTCACTATCGGACAGGGGAGAGCAGTACTTC. Protein product: CASSLSDRGEQYF.

The chain combines TRBV6-5 with TRBJ2-5, with TRBD2 identical over 7 bases. V lost 2 bases and J lost 1; bases outside the gene matches: 7. Looked up from germline, CDR1 is MNHEY and CDR2 is SVGAGI. This CDR3 contains 16 residues. CDR3 residues: CASSYAPAGFQETQYF. The CDR3 nucleotides are TGTGCCAGCAGTTACGCCCCAGCGGGGTTCCAAGAGACCCAGTACTTC.

The CDR3 nucleotides read TGCGCCAGCAGCCAAGTAGGGGGACGCTACACCTTC. It specifies CASSQVGGRYTF. The rearrangement links TRBV4-1 to TRBJ1-2; D may be TRBD1 (6 bases). Looked up from germline, CDR1 is MGHRA and CDR2 is YSYEKL. V was shortened by 1 base and J by 9 bases, with 9 bases between the two germline ends. CDR3 size: 12 residues.

V gene TRBV3-1 (or the pseudogene TRBV3-2) combines with J gene TRBJ1-1; D unresolved. The CDR3 totals 14 residues. Between the trimmed V and J ends, which lost 2 bases and 2 bases, there was a span of 9 bases. Germline V lookup: CDR1 LGHDT, CDR2 YNNKEL (reference sequence). CDR3 sequence (DNA): TGTGCCAGCAGCCAATTGAGCCAAAACACTGAAGCTTTCTTT. Translated: CASSQLSQNTEAFF.

The chain recombines TRBV5-1 with TRBJ2-3; 10 nucleotides align to TRBD2. The CDR3 is made up of 18 amino acids. After removal of 4 bases from V and 0 bases from J, the junction contained 11 bases not matched to a gene. The V gene's germline CDR1 is SGHRS and CDR2 YFSETQ. CDR3 sequence (DNA): TGCGCCAGCAGCCACGGGACTAGCGACTATGCTAGCACAGATACGCAGTATTTT. Residues: CASSHGTSDYASTDTQYF.

V gene TRBV5-1 combines with J gene TRBJ1-1; a weak D match, TRBD1 (5 bases). V was cut by 4 bases and J by 5 bases, with 18 bases left in between. The CDR3 has 15 residues. Germline CDR1 SGHRS, CDR2 YFSETQ. CDR3 coding DNA: TGCGCCAGCAGCCAAGCGGGGTCTGGGGGGACTGAAGCTTTCTTT. Translated: CASSQAGSGGTEAFF.

The rearrangement joins TRBV6-5 to TRBJ2-7, with 7 bases matching TRBD1. The CDR3 extends over 15 amino acids. Germline CDR1 reads MNHEY; CDR2 reads SVGAGI. Trimming took 4 bases from V and 0 from J; bases not matched to a gene: 6. Here the CDR3 DNA reads TGTGCCAGCAGTTTTGGACAGGAGGTCTCCTACGAGCAGTACTTC. This translates into CASSFGQEVSYEQYF.

The rearrangement joins TRBV30 to TRBJ1-1; tentatively, D is TRBD1 (5 bases). CDR1 is GTSNPN, CDR2 SVGIG, per germline (reference sequence). Trimming took off 4 bases at V and 6 bases at J, with 9 bases between the two ends. The CDR3 consists of 11 residues. The CDR3 spells CAWNQGSEAFF. Here the CDR3 DNA reads TGTGCCTGGAACCAGGGATCTGAAGCTTTCTTT.